This TCR beta chain was observed in a study of blood T cell repertoires in COVID-19 (dated by TCRdb to the early 2020s). General notes on the study: The collaborator samples originated in the United States, Italy and Spain and spanned the acute and convalescent phases of COVID-19. The prospective study material was composed of cDNA or gDNA derived from T cells, B-cell-depleted T cells, or PBMCs. A de-identified subject ID, COVID-19 status, age in years and sex were almost always included in the sample metadata. The repertoires were made available in a free public database intended to serve as a resource for research on the immune response to SARS-CoV-2. Where available, HLA class I and class II types were taken from metadata supplied by the sample provider and were not determined by assay-based typing. The samples were drawn from the first 160 participants of the ongoing ImmuneRACE study and from under 1,500 subjects provided by 6 global collaborators. Subjects who had been exposed to COVID-19, were actively infected with it, or had recovered from it provided the deeply sampled blood TCRbeta repertoires that made up the dataset.

The CDR3 numbers 14 residues from cysteine through phenylalanine. Left in the record is the CDR3 DNA by itself, 42 bases read in frame from the first base. V lost 7 bases and J lost 4 bases; the stretch between them is 14 bases long. The CDR1 and CDR2 encoded by the germline V gene (reference sequence) are LNHDA and SQIVND. The immunoSEQ Assay, a bias-controlled multiplex PCR, was used to amplify TCRbeta CDR3 regions from genomic DNA. Regarding the original processing steps: The number of nucleated cells in each sample was estimated by amplification of reference gene primers within the assay. To quantify the absolute abundance of each unique TCRbeta CDR3 rearrangement, sequence reads were collapsed and filtered. For each sample, productive Simpson clonality was calculated as the square root of Simpson's diversity index across productive rearrangements. As stored in TCRdb, this immuneACCESS dataset retains in-frame rearrangements with V and J assigned. A fraction of the clones does not appear; measured against another copy, unresolved V genes explain less than half of the discrepancy, and the remainder lacks a known reason. V, J and clone size reflect that table, while D and trimming were determined from the DNA. The sample table contains some 150,000 clones; only one count was recorded for roughly 80% of them. Clones ranked in the top ten supply around 5% of the sample.

What the study reported, not specific to this receptor: The amount of clinical and demographic metadata varied by source and participant and was provided uncurated.

For this clone: It lacks a known antigen. Base qualities are not recorded, but no much larger clone differs from it by a single base.

In Seattle, one collaborating source enrolled patients while the infection was active and tracked those patients longitudinally over the course of disease. Each collaborating institution followed its own protocols to collect whole blood in K2EDTA tubes. Collaborator samples were shipped for TCRbeta analysis as frozen whole blood, isolated PBMCs, or DNA extracted from either sample type. What was sequenced was peripheral blood. The TCR sequence derives from a woman in her 70s with COVID-19, enrolled during active disease. The chain couples TRBV19 to TRBJ1-3; the D gene is unclear. The sequenced DNA: TGTGCCAGTATTTCGTCTTTCTCCGGAAACACCATATATTTT. This gives the protein CASISSFSGNTIYF. The CDR3, completed at both ends by the reference TRBV19 and TRBJ1-3 genes, gives the full variable domain DGGITQSPKYLFRKEGQNVTLSCEQNLNHDAMYWYRQDPGQGLRLIYYSQIVNDFQKGDIAEGYSVSREKKESFPLTVTSAQKNPTAFYLCASISSFSGNTIYFGEGSWLTVV.